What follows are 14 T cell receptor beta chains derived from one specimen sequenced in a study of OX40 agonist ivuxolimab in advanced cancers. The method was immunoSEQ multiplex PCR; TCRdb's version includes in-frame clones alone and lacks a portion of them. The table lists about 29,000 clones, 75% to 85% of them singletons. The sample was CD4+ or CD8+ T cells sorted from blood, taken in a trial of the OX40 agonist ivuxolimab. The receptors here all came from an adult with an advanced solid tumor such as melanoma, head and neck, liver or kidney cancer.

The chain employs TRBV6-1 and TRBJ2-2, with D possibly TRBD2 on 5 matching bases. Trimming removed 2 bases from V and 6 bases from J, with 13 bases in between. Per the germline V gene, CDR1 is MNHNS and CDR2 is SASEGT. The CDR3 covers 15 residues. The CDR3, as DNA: TGTGCCAGCAGTGAATTCCGGGGTACCGCCGGGGAGCTGTTTTTT. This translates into CASSEFRGTAGELFF.

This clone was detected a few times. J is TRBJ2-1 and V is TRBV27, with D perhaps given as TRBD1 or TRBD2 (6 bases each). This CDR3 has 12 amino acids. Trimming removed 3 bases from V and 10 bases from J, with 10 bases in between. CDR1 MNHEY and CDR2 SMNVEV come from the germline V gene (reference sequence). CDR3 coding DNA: TGTGCCAGCAGTTTTGGGGGGCAAGAGCAGTTCTTC. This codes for CASSFGGQEQFF.

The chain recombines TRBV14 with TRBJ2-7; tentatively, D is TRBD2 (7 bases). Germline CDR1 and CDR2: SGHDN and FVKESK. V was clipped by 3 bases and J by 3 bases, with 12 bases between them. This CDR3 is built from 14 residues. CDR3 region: CASSHVGGVYEQYF. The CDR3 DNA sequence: TGTGCCAGCAGCCATGTAGGGGGGGTCTACGAGCAGTACTTC.

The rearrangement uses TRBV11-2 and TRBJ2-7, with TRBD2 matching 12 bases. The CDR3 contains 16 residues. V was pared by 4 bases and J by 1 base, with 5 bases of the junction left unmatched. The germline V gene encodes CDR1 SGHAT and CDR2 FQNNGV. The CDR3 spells CASSSGLAGFSYEQYF. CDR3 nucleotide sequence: TGTGCCAGCAGCTCCGGACTAGCGGGATTTTCCTACGAGCAGTACTTC.

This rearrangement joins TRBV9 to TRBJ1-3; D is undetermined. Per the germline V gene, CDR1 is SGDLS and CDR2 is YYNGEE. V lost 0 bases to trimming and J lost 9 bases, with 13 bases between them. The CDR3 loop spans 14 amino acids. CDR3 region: CASSVAYRSGTIYF. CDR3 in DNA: TGTGCCAGCAGCGTAGCTTACAGATCTGGCACCATATATTTT.

The CDR3, as DNA: TGCGCCAGCAGCCAAGGACTAGCGGGGGCCTACGAGCAGTACTTC. It codes for CASSQGLAGAYEQYF. The genes are TRBV4-1 and TRBJ2-7, with TRBD2 matching over 12 bases. The V gene end was trimmed by 1 base and the J gene end by 2 bases; junction bases not matched to a gene: 0. From germline, CDR1 is MGHRA and CDR2 YSYEKL. The CDR3 extends over 15 amino acids.

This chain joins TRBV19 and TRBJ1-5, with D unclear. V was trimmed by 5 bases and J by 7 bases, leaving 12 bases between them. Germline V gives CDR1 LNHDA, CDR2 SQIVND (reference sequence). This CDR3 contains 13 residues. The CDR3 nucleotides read TGTGCCAGTAGTTCCTCCTTATTACAGCCCCAGCATTTT. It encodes CASSSSLLQPQHF.

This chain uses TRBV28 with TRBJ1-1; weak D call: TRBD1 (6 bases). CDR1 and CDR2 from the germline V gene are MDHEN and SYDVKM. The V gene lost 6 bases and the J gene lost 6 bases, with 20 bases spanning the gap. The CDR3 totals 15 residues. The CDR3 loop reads CASRRGHLKRAEAFF. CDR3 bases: TGTGCCAGCAGGAGGGGACATCTCAAAAGGGCTGAAGCTTTCTTT.

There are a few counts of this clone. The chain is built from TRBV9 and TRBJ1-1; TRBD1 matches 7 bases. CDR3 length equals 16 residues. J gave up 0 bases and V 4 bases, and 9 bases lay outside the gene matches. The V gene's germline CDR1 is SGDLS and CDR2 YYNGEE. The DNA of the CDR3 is TGTGCCAGCAGCATAGGTGATCAGGGGGTGAACACTGAAGCTTTCTTT. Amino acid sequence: CASSIGDQGVNTEAFF.

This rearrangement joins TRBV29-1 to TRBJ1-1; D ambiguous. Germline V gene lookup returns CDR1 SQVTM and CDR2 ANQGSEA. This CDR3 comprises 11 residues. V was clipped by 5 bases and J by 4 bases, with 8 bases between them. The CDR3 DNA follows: TGCAGCGTTCTCGTGCTCACTGAAGCTTTCTTT. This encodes CSVLVLTEAFF.

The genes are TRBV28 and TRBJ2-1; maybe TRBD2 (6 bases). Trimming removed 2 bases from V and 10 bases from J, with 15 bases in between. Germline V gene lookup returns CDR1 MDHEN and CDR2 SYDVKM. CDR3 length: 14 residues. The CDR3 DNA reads TGTGCCAGCAGTTTAGAGGGACTCGGTAGGGAGCAGTTCTTC. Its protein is CASSLEGLGREQFF.

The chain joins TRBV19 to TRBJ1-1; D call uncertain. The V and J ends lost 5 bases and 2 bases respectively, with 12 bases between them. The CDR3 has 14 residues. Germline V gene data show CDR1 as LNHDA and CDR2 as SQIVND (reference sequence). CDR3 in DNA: TGTGCCAGTAGTCCTCGGGCCGTTAACACTGAAGCTTTCTTT. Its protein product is CASSPRAVNTEAFF. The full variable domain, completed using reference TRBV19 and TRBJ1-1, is DGGITQSPKYLFRKEGQNVTLSCEQNLNHDAMYWYRQDPGQGLRLIYYSQIVNDFQKGDIAEGYSVSREKKESFPLTVTSAQKNPTAFYLCASSPRAVNTEAFFGQGTRLTVV.

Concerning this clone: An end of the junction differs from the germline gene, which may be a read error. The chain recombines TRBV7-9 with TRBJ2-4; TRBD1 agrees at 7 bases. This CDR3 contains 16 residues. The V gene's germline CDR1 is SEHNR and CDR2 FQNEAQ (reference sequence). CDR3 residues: CAGSFVTGEGKNIQYF. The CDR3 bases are TGTGCCGGCAGCTTCGTCACAGGGGAAGGCAAAAACATTCAGTACTTC. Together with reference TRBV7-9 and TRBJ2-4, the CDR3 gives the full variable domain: DTGVSQNPRHKITKRGQNVTFRCDPISEHNRLYWYRQTLGQGPEFLTYFQNEAQLEKSRLLSDRFSAERPKGSFSTLEIQRTEQGDSAMYLCAGSFVTGEGKNIQYFGAGTRLSVL.

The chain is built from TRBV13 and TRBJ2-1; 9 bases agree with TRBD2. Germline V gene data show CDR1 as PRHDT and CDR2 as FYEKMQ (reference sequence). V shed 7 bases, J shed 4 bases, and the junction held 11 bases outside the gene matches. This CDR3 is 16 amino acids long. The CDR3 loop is CASTVNLAGIYNEQFF. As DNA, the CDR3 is TGTGCCAGCACCGTAAACCTAGCGGGGATTTACAATGAGCAGTTCTTC.